This TCR beta chain appears in the sequencing data of a study of metastatic and nonmetastatic thyroid tumors. Study at large: Blood and tumor or nodule tissue repertoires from malignant and benign thyroid patients were compared.

Findings and limits, study-wide: Benign nodules reportedly had significantly lower TCR beta diversity than malignant thyroid tumors in blood and tumor.

Each patient went into thyroid surgery without having received any treatment. Original processing methods: It was from CDR3 differences across clinicopathological groups that a distant-metastasis classifier for papillary thyroid cancer was built. With MiXCR, TCRdb called clones anew from the PCR reads. These V and J calls originate from TCRdb's pipeline instead of the authors' own analysis. Of 25,000 to 35,000 clones listed, about 4% were seen once; the top ten hold around 20%. In its sample, this clone was seen a few times. The antigen is undetermined. Trimming took 6 bases from V and 8 from J; bases not matched to a gene: 16. Germline V lookup: CDR1 MDHEN, CDR2 SYDVKM. The CDR3 totals 15 residues.

The chain uses TRBV28 and TRBJ2-7; 7 bases match TRBD2. The sample consisted of blood. This TCR derives from a female donor with papillary thyroid cancer or a benign thyroid nodule (not recorded which). Some clones in this sample may be carry-over from other donors' samples. The CDR3 here is CASRPNSGPTYKQYF. The CDR3 coding sequence is TGTGCCAGCAGGCCAAATAGCGGGCCCACATACAAGCAGTACTTC.